Listed here are 16 T cell receptor beta chains from one sample, sequenced in a study of cytomegalovirus exposure and HLA in healthy donors. Primers included in the PCR were 60 Vbeta and 13 Jbeta primers. Clones were sequenced by immunoSEQ multiplex PCR, and TCRdb holds only the in-frame ones, with some missing. Of about 210,000 clones listed, 82% are singletons. The sequenced sample consisted of PBMCs. The receptors shown here come from a man aged 40-49 years in good health and CMV-seropositive.

V gene TRBV28 combines with J gene TRBJ1-3; 7 bases are a match to TRBD1. The CDR3 loop spans 17 amino acids. From germline, CDR1 is MDHEN and CDR2 SYDVKM. With V trimmed by 5 bases and J by 0 bases, 10 bases remained unmatched. CDR3 region: CASSPQTKGASGNTIYF. In nucleotides, the CDR3 is TGTGCCAGCAGTCCCCAGACGAAGGGGGCCTCTGGAAACACCATATATTTT.

The chain has TRBV10-3 and TRBJ2-3; D gene ambiguous. The germline V gene has CDR1 ENHRY and CDR2 SYGVKD. Trimming took 4 bases from V and 1 from J, leaving 12 bases between them. The CDR3 totals 15 residues. The CDR3 here is CAISGNSPRTDTQYF. Here the CDR3 DNA reads TGTGCCATCAGTGGAAATAGCCCCCGCACAGATACGCAGTATTTT.

J is TRBJ2-7 and V is TRBV27, with a weak D call TRBD1 (6 bases). The CDR3 spans 14 residues. The germline V gene has CDR1 MNHEY and CDR2 SMNVEV (reference sequence). Trimming stripped 0 bases from V and 3 bases from J, with 9 bases between. The CDR3, as DNA: TGTGCCAGCAGTTTATCTCTAGGGGGCTACGAGCAGTACTTC. The encoded protein is CASSLSLGGYEQYF.

This clone was detected once. The J gene is TRBJ2-3, the V gene TRBV11-3; a weak D match, TRBD2 (6 bases). The germline V and J ends were trimmed by 5 bases and 4 bases, with 13 bases remaining between them. CDR1 and CDR2 (germline): SGHNT, YENEEA. This CDR3 has 14 residues. In nucleotides, the CDR3 is TGTGCCAGCAGCCCTAGACTAGTTCCAGATACGCAGTATTTT. This gives the protein CASSPRLVPDTQYF.

The J gene is TRBJ1-5, the V gene TRBV6-5; 7 positions match TRBD1. V dropped 3 bases and J dropped 9; count of bases not matched to a gene: 11. The CDR3 extends over 15 amino acids. Germline V lookup: CDR1 MNHEY, CDR2 SVGAGI. CDR3 region: CASSYSGTERRPQHF. The CDR3 nucleotides read TGTGCCAGCAGTTATTCCGGGACAGAGCGTAGGCCCCAGCATTTT.

This sequence joins TRBV7-8 and TRBJ2-3; TRBD2 might be the D (6 bases). The CDR3 loop spans 15 amino acids. The V end lost 7 bases, the J end lost 2 bases, and 16 bases lay between the germline ends. CDR1 is SGHVS, CDR2 FQNEAQ, per germline. CDR3 loop: CASTPPGTDTDTQYF. CDR3 DNA: TGTGCCAGCACCCCCCCAGGGACTGACACAGATACGCAGTATTTT.

The J gene is TRBJ2-5, the V gene TRBV7-8; perhaps TRBD2 as D (5 bases). The CDR3 spans 16 residues. Germline loops: CDR1 SGHVS, CDR2 FQNEAQ. Trimming pared 0 bases from V and 1 base from J, leaving 12 bases between. The chain's CDR3 is CASSLARGTTQETQYF. The CDR3 nucleotides are TGTGCCAGCAGCTTAGCCCGGGGAACCACCCAAGAGACCCAGTACTTC.

This chain links TRBV6-6 with TRBJ2-1, with 9 bases fitting TRBD1. V was pared by 2 bases and J by 7 bases, with 9 bases of the junction left unmatched. The CDR3 contains 16 residues. Looked up from germline, CDR1 is MNHNY and CDR2 is SVGAGI (reference sequence). The CDR3 DNA reads TGTGCCAGCAGTTACAACTCCGGGACAGGGAGAAATGAGCAGTTCTTC. Amino acids: CASSYNSGTGRNEQFF.

The rearrangement links TRBV6-6 to TRBJ1-5; the D gene is possibly TRBD1 (6 bases). V lost 6 bases and J lost 2, with 14 bases in between. The germline gives CDR1 MNHNY, CDR2 SVGAGI (reference sequence). CDR3 length: 15 amino acids. CDR3 in DNA: TGTGCCAGCAGCCCAGGGGTCGTTGGCAATCAGCCCCAGCATTTT. Its protein product is CASSPGVVGNQPQHF.

This clone appeared a single time. This chain connects TRBV27 to TRBJ2-3; 7 nucleotides match TRBD1. The germline CDR1 and CDR2 sequences are MNHEY and SMNVEV (reference sequence). The CDR3 has 13 residues. V lost 5 bases to trimming and J lost 5 bases; unmatched junction nucleotides: 4. CDR3 nucleotide sequence: TGTGCCAGCAGTACCTACAGGGGAGATACGCAGTATTTT. This codes for CASSTYRGDTQYF.

The rearrangement uses TRBV18 and TRBJ1-2; the D gene is possibly TRBD1 (6 bases). The V gene's germline CDR1 is KGHSH and CDR2 LQKENI. The CDR3 spans 15 residues. Trimming cost V 2 bases and J 0 bases, with 10 bases left between them. The CDR3 nucleotides read TGTGCCAGCTCACCATCGACAGGTACTAACTATGGCTACACCTTC. It is translated as CASSPSTGTNYGYTF. Full variable domain (remainder filled in from reference TRBV18 and TRBJ1-2): NAGVMQNPRHLVRRRGQEARLRCSPMKGHSHVYWYRQLPEEGLKFMVYLQKENIIDESGMPKERFSAEFPKEGPSILRIQQVVRGDSAAYFCASSPSTGTNYGYTFGSGTRLTVV.

V gene TRBV9 combines with J gene TRBJ1-5, with TRBD1 matching 9 bases. The CDR3 sequence is 14 residues long. Germline V gene lookup returns CDR1 SGDLS and CDR2 YYNGEE. V trimming: 4 bases; J trimming: 4 bases; junction bases outside the gene matches: 3. CDR3 DNA sequence: TGTGCCAGCAGCCTCGGACAGGGGAATCAGCCCCAGCATTTT. Translating gives CASSLGQGNQPQHF.

The V call is TRBV11-2, the J call TRBJ2-2; 11 positions agree with TRBD2. The CDR3 is made up of 18 amino acids. Germline V gives CDR1 SGHAT, CDR2 FQNNGV. V lost 5 bases, J lost 4 bases, and 12 bases stayed unmatched. Here the CDR3 reads CASSPVGLAVKVTGELFF. DNA for the CDR3: TGTGCCAGCAGCCCGGTGGGACTAGCGGTGAAGGTCACCGGGGAGCTGTTTTTT.

In its sample, this clone was seen once. The chain joins TRBV5-1 to TRBJ2-3; tentatively, D is TRBD1 (6 bases). V lost 0 bases and J lost 1, with 12 bases in between. CDR1 and CDR2 from the germline V gene are SGHRS and YFSETQ. The CDR3 contains 16 residues. CDR3 region: CASSLGRGIGTDTQYF. CDR3 coding DNA: TGCGCCAGCAGCTTGGGAAGGGGGATTGGCACAGATACGCAGTATTTT. Filled out from reference TRBV5-1 and TRBJ2-3, the complete variable domain reads KAGVTQTPRYLIKTRGQQVTLSCSPISGHRSVSWYQQTPGQGLQFLFEYFSETQRNKGNFPGRFSGRQFSNSRSEMNVSTLELGDSALYLCASSLGRGIGTDTQYFGPGTRLTVL.

The V call is TRBV30, the J call TRBJ1-1; no clear D gene. Germline CDR1 and CDR2: GTSNPN and SVGIG (reference sequence). There are 12 residues in the CDR3. The ends were cut back, 4 bases at V and 1 base at J, with 7 bases in the middle. CDR3: CAWNAGNTEAFF. The DNA of the CDR3 is TGTGCCTGGAATGCAGGGAACACTGAAGCTTTCTTT.

J is TRBJ2-1 and V is TRBV9; 11 bases line up with TRBD2. Germline-derived CDR1 and CDR2 are SGDLS and YYNGEE. This CDR3 spans 15 amino acids. Trimming took 2 bases from V and 6 from J; bases not matched to a gene: 4. The CDR3 DNA reads as TGTGCCAGCAGCGTGACTAGCGGGAAAGTCAATGAGCAGTTCTTC. Encoded protein: CASSVTSGKVNEQFF.